The 29 T cell receptor beta chains presented below share a single source sample, sequenced in a study of somatic mutations in cytotoxic T cells in rheumatoid arthritis. Profiled with immunoSEQ multiplex PCR; TCRdb holds only in-frame clones, not every one. The top ten hold 18% of the sample, which has roughly 14,000 clones, just over 90% seen once. Sequencing was done on a sample of CD4+ T cells sorted from blood. The receptors were gathered from a man aged 65 to 79 with rheumatoid arthritis.

This clone was seen more than once but under ten times. This chain joins TRBV5-6 and TRBJ2-7; D might be TRBD2 (6 bases). Trimming shortened V by 4 bases and J by 5 bases, and 13 bases separated the two germline ends. The V gene's germline CDR1 is SGHDT and CDR2 YYEEEE. The CDR3 runs 13 residues. The CDR3 loop is CASSPPWGDEQYF. CDR3 nucleotides: TGTGCCAGCAGCCCCCCGTGGGGGGACGAGCAGTACTTC.

The V call is TRBV6-5, the J call TRBJ2-7; a possible D gene is TRBD1 (6 bases). The germline V gene encodes CDR1 MNHEY and CDR2 SVGAGI. V lost 2 bases, J lost 3 bases, and 14 bases lay in between. The CDR3 consists of 15 residues. The CDR3 DNA sequence: TGTGCCAGCAGTTACGCCCGACAGGAGTACTACGAGCAGTACTTC. Translated: CASSYARQEYYEQYF.

Remarks on this clone: This likely came from a read error, as a far larger clone is one base away. The chain is built from TRBV4-2 and TRBJ1-3, with D possibly matching TRBD1 (6 bases). Germline V gene sequence: CDR1 LGHNA, CDR2 YNFKEQ. This CDR3 has 17 residues. The chain's CDR3 is CAISQDTDSSSGNTIYF. The CDR3 DNA reads TGTGCCATCAGCCAAGATACGGACAGCAGTTCTGGAAACACCATATATTTT.

This clone was found once. This sequence joins TRBV10-3 and TRBJ2-7; 7 positions agree with TRBD1. CDR1 is ENHRY, CDR2 SYGVKD, per germline. The trim removed 4 bases at V and 2 bases at J, leaving 5 bases unmatched. The CDR3 loop spans 14 amino acids. This CDR3 is CAISGGTATYEQYF. Here the CDR3 DNA reads TGTGCCATCAGTGGGGGGACAGCTACCTACGAGCAGTACTTC.

The chain links TRBV19 to TRBJ2-7; 9 bases map to TRBD1. CDR3 length: 14 amino acids. Germline CDR1 reads LNHDA; CDR2 reads SQIVND (reference sequence). V shed 5 bases and J 3 bases; nucleotides not matched to a gene: 5. The CDR3 coding sequence is TGTGCCAGTAGTTCGGGACAGGGCTTCTACGAGCAGTACTTC. Residues: CASSSGQGFYEQYF.

The chain uses TRBV6-6 and TRBJ1-6; D possibly corresponds to TRBD1 (5 bases). CDR3 length: 16 residues. V was shortened by 6 bases and J by 4 bases, with 16 bases between the two germline ends. Germline CDR1 reads MNHNY; CDR2 reads SVGAGI (reference sequence). CDR3 sequence (DNA): TGTGCCAGCAGACGACAGCCCCTGGGGTATAATTCACCCCTCCACTTT. It encodes CASRRQPLGYNSPLHF.

The V call is TRBV5-1, the J call TRBJ2-7; 7 bases fit TRBD2. Germline CDR1 is SGHRS and CDR2 is YFSETQ. The V and J ends lost 2 bases and 2 bases, in that order; junction bases with no gene match: 7. CDR3 size: 15 residues. CDR3 region: CASSFKGSGAYEQYF. CDR3 DNA: TGCGCCAGCAGCTTTAAGGGGAGCGGGGCCTACGAGCAGTACTTC.

This clone was observed a handful of times. The chain combines TRBV6-5 with TRBJ1-1; D perhaps matches TRBD1 (6 bases). Trimming took 6 bases from V and 1 from J, leaving 15 bases between them. The V gene's germline CDR1 is MNHEY and CDR2 SVGAGI. The CDR3 sequence is 15 residues long. The CDR3 protein is CASRGPGQGNTEAFF. The CDR3 DNA reads TGTGCCAGCAGAGGTCCGGGACAAGGGAACACTGAAGCTTTCTTT.

This clone was seen a few times. The chain has TRBV5-1 and TRBJ1-1, with D possibly matching TRBD1 (5 bases). In germline, CDR1 is SGHRS, CDR2 YFSETQ. With 7 bases removed from V and 0 bases from J, the gap between germline ends came to 13 bases. CDR3 size: 14 residues. CDR3 nucleotides: TGCGCCAGCCAGACCACAGGTCTGAACACTGAAGCTTTCTTT. Its protein product is CASQTTGLNTEAFF. The entire variable domain, with the rest obtained from reference TRBV5-1 and TRBJ1-1, is as follows: KAGVTQTPRYLIKTRGQQVTLSCSPISGHRSVSWYQQTPGQGLQFLFEYFSETQRNKGNFPGRFSGRQFSNSRSEMNVSTLELGDSALYLCASQTTGLNTEAFFGQGTRLTVV.

The chain's CDR3 is CASSLWDSGVYGYTF. CDR3 nucleotides: TGCGCCAGCAGCTTATGGGACAGTGGGGTTTATGGCTACACCTTC. The V gene is TRBV5-1, the J gene TRBJ1-2; 7 bases are a match to TRBD1. This CDR3 comprises 15 residues. Germline CDR1 reads SGHRS; CDR2 reads YFSETQ. The V segment lost 2 bases and the J segment 5 bases; nucleotides outside the gene matches: 9.

This clone has only one observation. V usage is TRBV5-1 and J usage is TRBJ1-6, with 10 positions matching TRBD1. This CDR3 contains 16 residues. V lost 4 bases, J lost 9 bases, and 10 bases stayed unmatched. Germline-derived CDR1 and CDR2 are SGHRS and YFSETQ. CDR3 amino acids: CASSPRDRGFGSPLHF. CDR3 DNA sequence: TGCGCCAGCAGCCCCCGGGACAGGGGTTTCGGTTCACCCCTCCACTTT.

V gene TRBV5-1 combines with J gene TRBJ2-3; D uncertain. The V gene's germline CDR1 is SGHRS and CDR2 YFSETQ. This CDR3 has 13 residues. The V gene lost 4 bases and the J gene lost 6 bases, with 12 bases spanning the gap. This CDR3 reads CASSPRLSDTQYF. The CDR3 nucleotides read TGCGCCAGCAGCCCCAGGTTGTCGGATACGCAGTATTTT.

The genes are TRBV5-1 and TRBJ2-1; perhaps TRBD2 as D (7 bases). This CDR3 is built from 20 residues. Germline V gene sequence: CDR1 SGHRS, CDR2 YFSETQ. Trimming cost V 1 base and J 0 bases, with 23 bases left between them. The CDR3, as DNA: TGCGCCAGCAGCTTGCCGACCCCGAGGGGGGGTCAACTCTCCTACAATGAGCAGTTCTTC. Protein: CASSLPTPRGGQLSYNEQFF.

This sequence joins TRBV2 and TRBJ2-7; D possibly corresponds to TRBD2 (6 bases). CDR3 size: 14 residues. The V end lost 4 bases, the J end lost 0 bases, and 10 bases lay between the germline ends. Looked up from germline, CDR1 is SNHLY and CDR2 is FYNNEI. The CDR3, as DNA: TGTGCCAGCAGTGGCGGGGCGTCCTCCTACGAGCAGTACTTC. Amino acid sequence: CASSGGASSYEQYF.

V and J are TRBV5-1 and TRBJ2-7, with a weak D call TRBD2 (5 bases). The CDR3 contains 16 residues. Trimming cost V 0 bases and J 4 bases, with 17 bases left between them. Germline CDR1 reads SGHRS; CDR2 reads YFSETQ. The DNA for the CDR3 is TGCGCCAGCAGCTTGGCCGCGGGTGTGGTGGCGTACGAGCAGTACTTC. Translating it yields CASSLAAGVVAYEQYF.

The V call is TRBV30, the J call TRBJ1-4, with D possibly being TRBD1 (6 bases). Trimming pared 3 bases from V and 4 bases from J, leaving 15 bases between. The CDR3 has 15 amino acids. Germline V gene data show CDR1 as GTSNPN and CDR2 as SVGIG (reference sequence). Here the CDR3 reads CAWSQTGGLNEKLFF. Here the CDR3 DNA reads TGTGCCTGGAGCCAAACGGGGGGGCTTAATGAAAAACTGTTTTTT. Full variable domain (outside the CDR3, taken from reference TRBV30 and TRBJ1-4): SQTIHQWPATLVQPVGSPLSLECTVEGTSNPNLYWYRQAAGRGLQLLFYSVGIGQISSEVPQNLSASRPQDRQFILSSKKLLLSDSGFYLCAWSQTGGLNEKLFFGSGTQLSVL.

This rearrangement joins TRBV7-9 to TRBJ2-5; 9 positions agree with TRBD2. Germline V gene data show CDR1 as SEHNR and CDR2 as FQNEAQ (reference sequence). The CDR3 is 15 residues long. V shed 1 base, J shed 5 bases, and the junction held 5 bases outside the gene matches. For the CDR3, the DNA is TGTGCCAGCAGCTTAGTTCTTAGCGGGAGTGAGACCCAGTACTTC. Translated: CASSLVLSGSETQYF.

The chain employs TRBV5-1 and TRBJ2-7, with 8 bases lining up with TRBD2. The V and J ends lost 4 bases and 7 bases, in that order; junction bases with no gene match: 7. CDR3 length equals 13 residues. CDR1 is SGHRS, CDR2 YFSETQ, per germline. CDR3 in amino acids: CASSAGTSGEQYF. The CDR3 bases are TGCGCCAGCAGCGCCGGGACTAGTGGAGAGCAGTACTTC.

As for this clone: Germline is not matched at one junction end, which may reflect a read error. The chain uses TRBV14 and TRBJ2-7, with a possible D match to TRBD1 (6 bases). Germline CDR1 and CDR2: SGHDN and FVKESK. The CDR3 length is 12 residues. CDR3: CASSPRGYGQYF. CDR3 in DNA: TGTGCCAGCAGCCCAAGGGGGTACGGGCAGTACTTC.

The V and J genes are TRBV5-5 and TRBJ2-7, with D possibly TRBD2 on 5 matching bases. V shed 4 bases and J shed 2 bases, with 22 bases lying between them. The CDR3 spans 17 residues. Germline V gives CDR1 SGHKS, CDR2 YYEKEE (reference sequence). CDR3 sequence (DNA): TGTGCCAGCAGCAAGGACCTCTTCCAGGACGGGACCTACGAGCAGTACTTC. Translated, it gives CASSKDLFQDGTYEQYF. The full variable domain, completed using reference TRBV5-5 and TRBJ2-7, is DAGVTQSPTHLIKTRGQQVTLRCSPISGHKSVSWYQQVLGQGPQFIFQYYEKEERGRGNFPDRFSARQFPNYSSELNVNALLLGDSALYLCASSKDLFQDGTYEQYFGPGTRLTVT.

The chain has TRBV9 and TRBJ1-5; D unresolved. Trimming shortened V by 0 bases and J by 6 bases, and 13 bases separated the two germline ends. Germline V CDR1 and CDR2: SGDLS, YYNGEE. The CDR3 covers 15 residues. The chain's CDR3 is CASSVAGESFQPQHF. The CDR3 region has the DNA TGTGCCAGCAGCGTAGCTGGGGAGTCGTTTCAGCCCCAGCATTTT.

The chain carries TRBV5-4 and TRBJ2-7; D may be TRBD1 (6 bases). Germline CDR1 is SGHNT and CDR2 is YYREEE (reference sequence). Trimming stripped 0 bases from V and 2 bases from J, with 9 bases between. The CDR3 sequence is 14 residues long. CDR3 residues: CASSLGTDTYEQYF. Here the CDR3 DNA reads TGTGCCAGCAGCTTGGGGACAGACACCTACGAGCAGTACTTC.

The chain carries TRBV10-2 and TRBJ1-1, with 8 nucleotides matching TRBD1. Germline V lookup: CDR1 WSHSY, CDR2 SAAADI. V lost 8 bases and J lost 8; bases outside the gene matches: 4. The CDR3 extends over 11 amino acids. The CDR3 protein is CASLDREEAFF. In DNA form, the CDR3 reads TGCGCCAGCCTGGACAGGGAAGAAGCTTTCTTT.

This chain uses TRBV30 with TRBJ2-1, with 8 bases lining up with TRBD2. With 0 bases clipped from V and 4 bases from J, the junction kept 8 bases outside the gene matches. The CDR3 length is 16 residues. CDR1 GTSNPN and CDR2 SVGIG come from the germline V gene (reference sequence). The CDR3 spells CAWSVLKSGSYNEQFF. The CDR3 DNA reads TGTGCCTGGAGTGTACTCAAGAGCGGGAGTTACAATGAGCAGTTCTTC.

The genes are TRBV7-9 and TRBJ2-5; 7 bases line up with TRBD2. The CDR3 length is 15 residues. CDR1 is SEHNR, CDR2 FQNEAQ, per germline (reference sequence). J was trimmed by 2 bases and V by 0 bases; bases with no gene match: 3. The chain's CDR3 is CASSLAGGEQETQYF. The CDR3 nucleotides read TGTGCCAGCAGCTTAGCGGGGGGGGAGCAAGAGACCCAGTACTTC.

The chain couples TRBV2 to TRBJ1-2, with a weak D call TRBD1 (6 bases). V was trimmed by 7 bases and J by 2 bases, leaving 14 bases between them. The germline V gene encodes CDR1 SNHLY and CDR2 FYNNEI. The CDR3 length is 14 residues. The CDR3 nucleotides read TGTGCCAGCACACCAGCGGGGACAAACTATGGCTACACCTTC. This gives the protein CASTPAGTNYGYTF.

This chain uses TRBV5-4 with TRBJ2-3; 7 nucleotides align to TRBD2. Unmatched junction bases numbered 0, after V lost 1 base and J lost 1 base. CDR1 SGHNT and CDR2 YYREEE come from the germline V gene (reference sequence). The length of the CDR3 is 14 residues. This CDR3 reads CASSLREGTDTQYF. CDR3 bases: TGTGCCAGCAGCTTGCGGGAGGGCACAGATACGCAGTATTTT.

This clone came up once. The chain combines TRBV19 with TRBJ2-7; TRBD1 agrees at 9 bases. Germline-derived CDR1 and CDR2 are LNHDA and SQIVND (reference sequence). V gave up 6 bases and J gave up 3 bases; unmatched junction bases: 3. This CDR3 region has 13 residues. CDR3 sequence reads: CASSRTGDYEQYF. The CDR3 DNA reads as TGTGCCAGTAGCAGGACAGGGGACTACGAGCAGTACTTC.

The chain recombines TRBV29-1 with TRBJ1-1; D unclear. V lost 2 bases to trimming and J lost 4 bases, with 11 bases between them. The CDR3 loop spans 13 amino acids. Germline V gene lookup returns CDR1 SQVTM and CDR2 ANQGSEA. CDR3 sequence reads: CSVERSTGTEAFF. CDR3 DNA sequence: TGCAGCGTTGAAAGATCCACTGGCACTGAAGCTTTCTTT.